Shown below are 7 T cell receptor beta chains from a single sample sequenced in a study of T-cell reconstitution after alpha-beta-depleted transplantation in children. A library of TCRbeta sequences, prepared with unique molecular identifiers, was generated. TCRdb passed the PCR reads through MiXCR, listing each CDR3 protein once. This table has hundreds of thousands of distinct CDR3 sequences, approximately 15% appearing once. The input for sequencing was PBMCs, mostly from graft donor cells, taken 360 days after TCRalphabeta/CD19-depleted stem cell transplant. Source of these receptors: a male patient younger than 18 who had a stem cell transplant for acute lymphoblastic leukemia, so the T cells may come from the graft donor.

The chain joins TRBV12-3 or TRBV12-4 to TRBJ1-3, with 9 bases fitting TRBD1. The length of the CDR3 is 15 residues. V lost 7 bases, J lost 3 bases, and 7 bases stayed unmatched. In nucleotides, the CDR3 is TGTGCCAGCACCTTACAGGGGGCGCTTGGAAACACCATATATTTT. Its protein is CASTLQGALGNTIYF.

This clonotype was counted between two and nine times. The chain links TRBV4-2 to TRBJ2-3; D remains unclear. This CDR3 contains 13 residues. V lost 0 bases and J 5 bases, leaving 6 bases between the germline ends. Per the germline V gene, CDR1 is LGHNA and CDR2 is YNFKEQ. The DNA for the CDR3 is TGTGCCAGCAGCCAAGATGTCGGAGATACGCAGTATTTT. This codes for CASSQDVGDTQYF.

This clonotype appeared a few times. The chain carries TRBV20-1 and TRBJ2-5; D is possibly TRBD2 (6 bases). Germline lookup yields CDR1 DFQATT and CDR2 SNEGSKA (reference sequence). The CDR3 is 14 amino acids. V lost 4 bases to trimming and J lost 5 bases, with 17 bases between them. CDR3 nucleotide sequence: TGCAGTGCTATCCGCGGGGAGGAGGTGGAGACCCAGTACTTC. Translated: CSAIRGEEVETQYF.

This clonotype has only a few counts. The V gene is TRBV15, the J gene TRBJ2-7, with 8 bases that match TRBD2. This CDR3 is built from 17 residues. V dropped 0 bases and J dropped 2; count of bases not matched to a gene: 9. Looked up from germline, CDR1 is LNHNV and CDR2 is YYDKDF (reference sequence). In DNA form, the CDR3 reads TGTGCCACCAGCAGAGATAGGGGCGGACTAGCCACCTACGAGCAGTACTTC. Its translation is CATSRDRGGLATYEQYF.

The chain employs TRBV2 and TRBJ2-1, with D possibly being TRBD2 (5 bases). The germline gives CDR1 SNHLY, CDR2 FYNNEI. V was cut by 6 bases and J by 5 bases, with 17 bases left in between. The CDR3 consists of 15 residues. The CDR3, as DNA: TGTGCCAGCAGAAGAGGGTCTCTTCAGAACAATGAGCAGTTCTTC. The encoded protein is CASRRGSLQNNEQFF.

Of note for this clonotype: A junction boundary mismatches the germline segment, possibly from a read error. DNA of the CDR3: TGCAGTGCTCGAGACTCCCCGTCCTACGAGCAGTACTTC. It yields the protein CSARDSPSYEQYF. The chain combines TRBV20-1 with TRBJ2-7; D not certain. The CDR3 is 13 amino acids. CDR1 is DFQATT and CDR2 is SNEGSKA in the germline V gene (reference sequence).

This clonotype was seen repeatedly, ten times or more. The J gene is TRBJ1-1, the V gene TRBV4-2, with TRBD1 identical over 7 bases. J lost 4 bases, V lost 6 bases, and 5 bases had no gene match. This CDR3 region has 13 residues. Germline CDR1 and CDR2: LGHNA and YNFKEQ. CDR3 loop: CASRPTGRTEAFF. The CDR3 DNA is TGTGCCAGCAGGCCGACAGGGCGCACTGAAGCTTTCTTT.